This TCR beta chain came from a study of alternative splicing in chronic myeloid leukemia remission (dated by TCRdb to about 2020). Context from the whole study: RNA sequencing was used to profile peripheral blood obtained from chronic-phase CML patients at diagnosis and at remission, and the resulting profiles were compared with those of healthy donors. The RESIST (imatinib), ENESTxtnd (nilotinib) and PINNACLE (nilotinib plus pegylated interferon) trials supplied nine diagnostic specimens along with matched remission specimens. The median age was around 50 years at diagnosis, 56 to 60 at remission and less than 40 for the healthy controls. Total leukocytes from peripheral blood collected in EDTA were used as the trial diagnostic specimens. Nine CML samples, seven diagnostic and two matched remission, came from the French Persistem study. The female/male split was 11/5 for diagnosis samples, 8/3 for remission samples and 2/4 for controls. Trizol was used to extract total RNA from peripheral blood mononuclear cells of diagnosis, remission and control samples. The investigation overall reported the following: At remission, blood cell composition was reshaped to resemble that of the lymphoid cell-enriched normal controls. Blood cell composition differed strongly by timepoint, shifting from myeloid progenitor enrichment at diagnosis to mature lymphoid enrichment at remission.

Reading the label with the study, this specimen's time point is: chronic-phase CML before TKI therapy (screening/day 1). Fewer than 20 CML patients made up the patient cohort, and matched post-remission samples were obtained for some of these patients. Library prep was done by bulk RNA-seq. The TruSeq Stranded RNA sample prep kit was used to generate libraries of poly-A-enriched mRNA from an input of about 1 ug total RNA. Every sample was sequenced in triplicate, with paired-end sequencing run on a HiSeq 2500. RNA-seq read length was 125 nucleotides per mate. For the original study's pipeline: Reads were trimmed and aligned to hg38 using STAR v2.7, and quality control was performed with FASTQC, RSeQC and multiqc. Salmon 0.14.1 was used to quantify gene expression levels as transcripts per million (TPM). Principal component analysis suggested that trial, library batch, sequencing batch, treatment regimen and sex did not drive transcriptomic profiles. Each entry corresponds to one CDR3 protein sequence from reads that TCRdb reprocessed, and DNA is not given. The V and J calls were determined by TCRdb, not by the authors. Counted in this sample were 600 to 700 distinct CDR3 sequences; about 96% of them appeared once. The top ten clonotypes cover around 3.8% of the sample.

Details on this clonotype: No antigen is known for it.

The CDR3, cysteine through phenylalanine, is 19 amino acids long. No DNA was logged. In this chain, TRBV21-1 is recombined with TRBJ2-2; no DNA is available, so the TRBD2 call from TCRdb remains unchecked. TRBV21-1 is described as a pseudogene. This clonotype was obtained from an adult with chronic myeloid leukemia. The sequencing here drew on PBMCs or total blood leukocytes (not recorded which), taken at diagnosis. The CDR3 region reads CASSKEETGGDANTGELFF.